A selection of T cell receptor beta chains follows, all from one sample in a study of blood T cells in healthy people across ages. TCRdb re-derived calls from the 5' RACE reads in MiXCR, one entry per CDR3 protein. The sample shows 1,100,000 or so distinct CDR3 sequences, around 45% of them seen only once. The sample was blood. The receptors derive from a woman between 55 and 75 years old in good health. CDR3s include the opening cysteine and the closing phenylalanine or tryptophan. A D gene is named only where the DNA matches it firmly. Clone size is shown for a subset of rows, as once, few, many or a class of expanded clone.

J: TRBJ2-1
V: TRBV5-1
size: many
D: NA
DNA: TGTGCCAGCAGTCGTGACGGGAGCTCCTACAATGAGCAGTTCTTC
CDR3: CASSRDGSSYNEQFF

J: TRBJ2-7
V: TRBV7-2
size: NA
D: NA
DNA: TGTGCCAGCAGCGCAACAGGGATGAGCTCCTACGAGCAGTACTTC
CDR3: CASSATGMSSYEQYF

J: TRBJ2-7
V: TRBV11-2
size: NA
D: TRBD2
DNA: TGTGCCAGCAGCTTAGATGGGCTAGCGGGAGGGTTGAGGCCCTACGAGCAGTACTTC
CDR3: CASSLDGLAGGLRPYEQYF

J: TRBJ2-7
V: TRBV12-3/TRBV12-4
size: NA
D: NA
DNA: TGTGCCAGCAGTGAGCGGGCCTCCTACGAGCAGTACTTC
CDR3: CASSERASYEQYF

J: TRBJ2-5
V: TRBV29-1
size: NA
D: NA
DNA: TGCAGCGTTCAAAAACGCCAAGAGACCCAGTACTTC
CDR3: CSVQKRQETQYF

J: TRBJ2-5
V: TRBV5-1
size: NA
D: NA
DNA: TGCGCCAGCAGCCGCCCGGGACCGTACAATGAGCAGTACTTC
CDR3: CASSRPGPYNEQYF

J: TRBJ2-5
V: TRBV4-1
size: NA
D: NA
DNA: TGCGCCAGCAGCCAACGCGGGACAGCCGTCGAGACCCAGTACTTC
CDR3: CASSQRGTAVETQYF

J: TRBJ1-6
V: TRBV27
size: NA
D: NA
DNA: TGTGCCAGCAGTTTTGAAGGTTATTCACCCCTCCACTTT
CDR3: CASSFEGYSPLHF

J: TRBJ2-1
V: TRBV5-6
size: NA
D: NA
DNA: TGTGCCAGCAGCGGGGACGTCGGCTTGGACAATGAGCAGTTCTTC
CDR3: CASSGDVGLDNEQFF

J: TRBJ2-2
V: TRBV27
size: NA
D: NA
DNA: TGTGCCAGCAGTTTTTCAGGGGGGCCCGGGGAGCTGTTTTTT
CDR3: CASSFSGGPGELFF